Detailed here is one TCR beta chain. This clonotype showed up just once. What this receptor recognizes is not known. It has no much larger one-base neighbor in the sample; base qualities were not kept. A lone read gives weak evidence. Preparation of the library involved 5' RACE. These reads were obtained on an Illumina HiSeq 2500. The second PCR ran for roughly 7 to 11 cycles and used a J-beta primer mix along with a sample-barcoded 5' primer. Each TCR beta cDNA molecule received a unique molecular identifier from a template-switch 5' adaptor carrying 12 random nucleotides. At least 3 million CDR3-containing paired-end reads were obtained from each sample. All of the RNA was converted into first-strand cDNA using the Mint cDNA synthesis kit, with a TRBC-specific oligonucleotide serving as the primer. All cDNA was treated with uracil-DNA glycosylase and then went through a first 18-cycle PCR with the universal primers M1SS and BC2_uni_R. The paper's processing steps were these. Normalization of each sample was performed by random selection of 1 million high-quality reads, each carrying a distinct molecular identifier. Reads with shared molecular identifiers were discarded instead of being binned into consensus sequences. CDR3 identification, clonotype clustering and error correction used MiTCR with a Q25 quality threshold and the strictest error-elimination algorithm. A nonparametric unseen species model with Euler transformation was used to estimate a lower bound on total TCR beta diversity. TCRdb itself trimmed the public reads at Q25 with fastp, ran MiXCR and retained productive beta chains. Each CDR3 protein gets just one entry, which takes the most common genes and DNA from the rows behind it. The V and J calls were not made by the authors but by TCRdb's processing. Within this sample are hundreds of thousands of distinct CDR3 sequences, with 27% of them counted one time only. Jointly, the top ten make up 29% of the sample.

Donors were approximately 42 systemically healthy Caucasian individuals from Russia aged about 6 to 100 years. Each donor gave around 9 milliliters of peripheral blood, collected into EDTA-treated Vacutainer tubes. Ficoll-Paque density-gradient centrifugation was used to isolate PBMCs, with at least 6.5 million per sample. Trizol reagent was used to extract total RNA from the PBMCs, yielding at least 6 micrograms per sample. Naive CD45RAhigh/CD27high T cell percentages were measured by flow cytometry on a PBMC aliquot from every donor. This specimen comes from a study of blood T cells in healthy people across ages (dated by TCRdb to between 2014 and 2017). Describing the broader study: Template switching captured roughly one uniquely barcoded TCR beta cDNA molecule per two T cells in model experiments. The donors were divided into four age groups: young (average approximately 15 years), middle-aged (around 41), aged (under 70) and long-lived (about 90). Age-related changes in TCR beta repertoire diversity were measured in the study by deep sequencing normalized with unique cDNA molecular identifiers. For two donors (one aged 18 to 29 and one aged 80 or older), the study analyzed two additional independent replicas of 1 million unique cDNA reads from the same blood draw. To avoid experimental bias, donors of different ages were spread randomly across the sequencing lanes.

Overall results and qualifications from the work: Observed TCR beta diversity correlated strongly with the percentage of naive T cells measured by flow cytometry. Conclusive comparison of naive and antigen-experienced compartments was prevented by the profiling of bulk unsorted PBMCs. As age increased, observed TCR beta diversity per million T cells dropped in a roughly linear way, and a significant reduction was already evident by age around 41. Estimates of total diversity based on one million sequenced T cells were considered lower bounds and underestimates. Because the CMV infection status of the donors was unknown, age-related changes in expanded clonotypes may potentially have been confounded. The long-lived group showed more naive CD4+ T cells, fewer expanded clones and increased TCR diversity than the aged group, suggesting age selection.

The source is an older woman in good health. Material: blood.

The CDR3 here reads CSGGTGNETQYF. The bases read TGCAGTGGCGGGACAGGGAACGAGACCCAGTACTTC. The V gene is TRBV20-1 and the J gene is TRBJ2-5, with TRBD1 matching 9 junction bases. In the germline V gene (reference sequence), CDR1 corresponds to DFQATT and CDR2 to SNEGSKA. The CDR3, cysteine through phenylalanine, is 12 amino acids long. Just the 36-base CDR3 DNA is kept, in frame starting at base 1. Compared with germline, V lacks 7 bases and J lacks 5 bases; bases without a gene match: 5.